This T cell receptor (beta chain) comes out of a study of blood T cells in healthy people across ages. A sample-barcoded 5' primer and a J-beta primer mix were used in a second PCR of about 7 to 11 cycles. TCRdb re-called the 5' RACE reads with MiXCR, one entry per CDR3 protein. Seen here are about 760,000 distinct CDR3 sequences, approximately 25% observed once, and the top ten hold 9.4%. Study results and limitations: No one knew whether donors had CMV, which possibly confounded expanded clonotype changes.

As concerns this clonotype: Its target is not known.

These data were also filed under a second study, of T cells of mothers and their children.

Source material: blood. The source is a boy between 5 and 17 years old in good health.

The CDR3 loop reads CASSSDPGGGDTQYF. CDR3 in DNA: TGTGCCAGCAGTTCCGACCCAGGAGGGGGCGATACGCAGTATTTT. The V and J genes are TRBV27 and TRBJ2-3; D is possibly TRBD1 (7 bases). V was clipped by 4 bases and J by 6 bases, with 17 bases between them. The CDR3 length is 15 residues. The germline V gene encodes CDR1 MNHEY and CDR2 SMNVEV (reference sequence).